A single sample gave rise to the 21 T cell receptor beta chains below, sequenced in a study of beta chain features in type 1 diabetes. Their antigens remain unidentified. Points from the study as a whole: When Type 1 diabetes patients were examined, their TCRB CDR3s proved moderately but significantly shorter in all four CD4+ subsets.

All of the isolated RNA was reverse transcribed, so expressed TCRB transcripts were sequenced. TCRdb's table, derived via immunoSEQ multiplex PCR, lists solely in-frame clones and lacks some. The data contain roughly 350,000 clones, around 9.6% of them singletons. Source material: central memory CD4+ T cells from blood. These receptors originate from a man aged 25 to 40 with type 1 diabetes.

The chain links TRBV19 to TRBJ1-1; a possible D gene is TRBD1 (5 bases). V gave up 5 bases and J gave up 3 bases, with 10 bases separating them. Per germline, CDR1 LNHDA and CDR2 SQIVND (reference sequence). The CDR3 is made up of 13 amino acids. As DNA, the CDR3 is TGTGCCAGTAGTCCTGGGGGGTACACTGAAGCTTTCTTT. As protein: CASSPGGYTEAFF.

There are many counts of this clone. The V gene is TRBV11-2, the J gene TRBJ1-3, with D possibly TRBD1 on 5 matching bases. Germline V lookup: CDR1 SGHAT, CDR2 FQNNGV. The CDR3 contains 14 residues. V gave up 2 bases and J gave up 3 bases, with 8 bases separating them. The CDR3 region has the DNA TGTGCCAGCAGCTTAACGGGGGTTGGAAACACCATATATTTT. This gives the protein CASSLTGVGNTIYF. Combining the CDR3 with reference TRBV11-2 and TRBJ1-3 gives the whole variable domain EAGVAQSPRYKIIEKRQSVAFWCNPISGHATLYWYQQILGQGPKLLIQFQNNGVVDDSQLPKDRFSAERLKGVDSTLKIQPAKLEDSAVYLCASSLTGVGNTIYFGEGSWLTVV.

This clone was seen a few times. The rearrangement links TRBV28 to TRBJ2-7, with TRBD1 matching over 8 bases. This CDR3 contains 13 residues. Trimming removed 5 bases from V and 6 bases from J; junction bases left unmatched: 6. Germline CDR1 is MDHEN and CDR2 is SYDVKM. The CDR3 loop is CASSPGTGPEQYF. In nucleotides, the CDR3 is TGTGCCAGCAGTCCCGGGACAGGCCCCGAGCAGTACTTC.

Concerning this clone itself: A read error may explain this, as a much larger clone is one base away. The sample carries other DNA sequences with the same CDR3. This chain uses TRBV4-1 with TRBJ1-5, with D possibly TRBD1 on 5 matching bases. The CDR3 has 13 amino acids. CDR1 MGHRA and CDR2 YSYEKL come from the germline V gene. Trimming removed 0 bases from V and 6 bases from J, with 6 bases in between. The CDR3 spells CASSQDRGQPQHF. CDR3 coding DNA: TGCGCCAGCAGCCAAGATAGGGGTCAGCCCCAGCATTTT.

This clone was observed a handful of times. The rearrangement uses TRBV7-3 and TRBJ1-1; 7 bases line up with TRBD1. The CDR3 spans 13 residues. The germline gives CDR1 SGHTA, CDR2 FQGTGA. The V segment lost 1 base and the J segment 9 bases; nucleotides outside the gene matches: 5. The CDR3 region has the DNA TGTGCCAGCAGCTTAAACGACAGGGCTCAAGCTTTCTTT. Translating gives CASSLNDRAQAFF. The whole variable domain, remainder taken from reference TRBV7-3 and TRBJ1-1, is GAGVSQTPSNKVTEKGKYVELRCDPISGHTALYWYRQSLGQGPEFLIYFQGTGAADDSGLPNDRFFAVRPEGSVSTLKIQRTERGDSAVYLCASSLNDRAQAFFGQGTRLTVV.

The V gene is TRBV5-6, the J gene TRBJ1-2, with 7 bases aligning to TRBD1. J lost 2 bases, V lost 2 bases, and 3 bases had no gene match. Germline CDR1 is SGHDT and CDR2 is YYEEEE. The CDR3 contains 14 residues. CDR3 protein: CASSLSQGNYGYTF. The DNA for the CDR3 is TGTGCCAGCAGCTTATCACAGGGGAACTATGGCTACACCTTC.

This clone has ten or more counts. The V call is TRBV14, the J call TRBJ2-3, with unresolved D. V was shortened by 5 bases and J by 6 bases, with 6 bases between the two germline ends. The CDR3 covers 11 residues. CDR1 SGHDN and CDR2 FVKESK come from the germline V gene. CDR3 sequence (DNA): TGTGCCAGCAGCTTCCTCGATACGCAGTATTTT. Amino acids: CASSFLDTQYF.

This clone was counted at least ten times. This chain's CDR3 is CASSIGTGNEKLFF. The CDR3, as DNA: TGTGCCAGCAGTATCGGGACAGGGAATGAAAAACTGTTTTTT. The rearrangement joins TRBV11-2 to TRBJ1-4; 9 nucleotides line up with TRBD1. The CDR3 runs 14 residues. The V gene end was trimmed by 6 bases and the J gene end by 5 bases; junction bases not matched to a gene: 4. The germline gives CDR1 SGHAT, CDR2 FQNNGV.

This chain joins TRBV5-6 and TRBJ2-5; a weak D match, TRBD1 (6 bases). The CDR3 has 14 amino acids. Trimming left V 4 bases short and J 5 bases short, with 15 bases between. Germline V gene data show CDR1 as SGHDT and CDR2 as YYEEEE. CDR3 in amino acids: CASSATNRDETQYF. DNA for the CDR3: TGTGCCAGCAGCGCTACCAACAGGGATGAGACCCAGTACTTC.

The chain uses TRBV5-1 and TRBJ1-1; D might be TRBD1 (5 bases). V lost 1 base and J lost 3, with 16 bases in between. Germline-derived CDR1 and CDR2 are SGHRS and YFSETQ. This CDR3 is 16 amino acids long. The CDR3 protein is CASSLIGAGGYTEAFF. The CDR3 coding sequence is TGCGCCAGCAGCTTGATAGGGGCGGGGGGTTACACTGAAGCTTTCTTT.

This clone was detected ten times or more. The rearrangement joins TRBV7-2 to TRBJ2-7, with TRBD2 matching over 7 bases. The J segment lost 1 base and the V segment lost 9 bases, leaving 6 bases of the junction unmatched. The CDR3 runs 13 residues. Germline CDR1 SGHTA, CDR2 FQGNSA. CDR3 in amino acids: CASGDYTSYEQYF. CDR3 nucleotide sequence: TGTGCCAGTGGGGACTACACTTCCTACGAGCAGTACTTC.

This rearrangement joins TRBV6-1 to TRBJ2-3; 7 bases are shared with TRBD2. Trimming removed 4 bases from V and 15 bases from J; junction bases left unmatched: 10. Germline V gene lookup returns CDR1 MNHNS and CDR2 SASEGT. This CDR3 spans 12 amino acids. This CDR3 is CASSGDYPFNYF. For the CDR3, the DNA is TGTGCCAGCAGTGGGGACTACCCCTTCAATTATTTT.

The genes are TRBV4-3 and TRBJ1-5; D ambiguous. CDR1 is LGHNA and CDR2 is YSLEER in the germline V gene. With 0 bases removed from V and 7 bases from J, the gap between germline ends came to 10 bases. CDR3 length equals 14 residues. CDR3 region: CASSQEATNQPQHF. CDR3 sequence (DNA): TGCGCCAGCAGCCAAGAGGCGACTAACCAGCCCCAGCATTTT.

This clone was detected only a few times. The gene calls are TRBV25-1 and TRBJ2-4; 8 bases agree with TRBD1. Trimming at V came to 0 bases and at J to 6 bases, leaving 10 bases not matched to a gene. The CDR3 is 17 residues long. Germline lookup yields CDR1 MGHDK and CDR2 SYGVNS. The CDR3 region is CASSEYGPGGAGNIQYF. The CDR3, as DNA: TGTGCCAGCAGTGAATATGGGCCAGGGGGCGCGGGAAACATTCAGTACTTC.

This clone was counted ten times or more. The V call is TRBV28, the J call TRBJ1-4; TRBD1 matches at 7 bases. Germline V lookup: CDR1 MDHEN, CDR2 SYDVKM. V lost 6 bases to trimming and J lost 7 bases; unmatched junction nucleotides: 11. The CDR3 runs to 15 residues. As DNA, the CDR3 is TGTGCCAGCAGGGGGTGGACAGGCGTCGGTGAAAAACTGTTTTTT. Protein: CASRGWTGVGEKLFF.

This clone was observed at least ten times. The rearrangement uses TRBV7-9 and TRBJ2-7; D may match TRBD1 or TRBD2 (6 bases each). The CDR3 consists of 18 residues. The V and J ends lost 2 bases and 3 bases respectively, with 23 bases between them. Germline CDR1 reads SEHNR; CDR2 reads FQNEAQ (reference sequence). CDR3 region: CASSLQGSRRGGSYEQYF. CDR3 in DNA: TGTGCCAGCAGCTTACAGGGGTCCCGTAGAGGGGGGAGCTACGAGCAGTACTTC.

This clone has a handful of counts. This chain links TRBV9 with TRBJ2-5; no definite D call. Germline V gene data show CDR1 as SGDLS and CDR2 as YYNGEE. The CDR3 sequence is 13 residues long. V lost 0 bases, J lost 5 bases, and 8 bases lay in between. This chain's CDR3 is CASSVALSETQYF. The DNA for the CDR3 is TGTGCCAGCAGCGTAGCGCTGTCTGAGACCCAGTACTTC.

This clone was observed a handful of times. This chain uses TRBV19 with TRBJ1-1, with 7 bases identical to TRBD1. CDR3 length: 13 amino acids. The germline V gene has CDR1 LNHDA and CDR2 SQIVND (reference sequence). V dropped 9 bases and J dropped 4; count of bases not matched to a gene: 8. The CDR3 loop is CASGTDRSTEAFF. Written as DNA, the CDR3 is TGTGCCAGCGGGACAGACAGGAGCACTGAAGCTTTCTTT. The full variable domain, rest sourced from reference TRBV19 and TRBJ1-1, is DGGITQSPKYLFRKEGQNVTLSCEQNLNHDAMYWYRQDPGQGLRLIYYSQIVNDFQKGDIAEGYSVSREKKESFPLTVTSAQKNPTAFYLCASGTDRSTEAFFGQGTRLTVV.

This clone has just a few counts. The chain has TRBV28 and TRBJ2-7; 10 bases are shared with TRBD1. V was clipped by 3 bases and J by 6 bases; unmatched bases: 8. Germline loops: CDR1 MDHEN, CDR2 SYDVKM. The CDR3 is 15 amino acids. The CDR3 is CASSFLGDRGTEQYF. The CDR3 bases are TGTGCCAGCAGTTTTTTGGGGGACAGGGGTACCGAGCAGTACTTC.

This clone was recorded many times. The J gene is TRBJ2-2, the V gene TRBV5-6, with D unresolved. Trimming took 0 bases from V and 4 from J, leaving 10 bases between them. Germline loops: CDR1 SGHDT, CDR2 YYEEEE. The CDR3 length is 15 residues. Here the CDR3 DNA reads TGTGCCAGCAGCTTGGCACTCTTGGGCACCGGGGAGCTGTTTTTT. This sequence encodes CASSLALLGTGELFF. The full variable domain, its missing parts supplied by reference TRBV5-6 and TRBJ2-2, is DAGVTQSPTHLIKTRGQQVTLRCSPKSGHDTVSWYQQALGQGPQFIFQYYEEEERQRGNFPDRFSGHQFPNYSSELNVNALLLGDSALYLCASSLALLGTGELFFGEGSRLTVL.

The chain combines TRBV19 with TRBJ1-5; 8 bases align to TRBD1. The CDR3 consists of 15 residues. Trimming removed 5 bases from V and 7 bases from J; junction bases left unmatched: 10. Germline V lookup: CDR1 LNHDA, CDR2 SQIVND (reference sequence). DNA for the CDR3: TGTGCCAGTAGTCCCCGGACAGGGTTAAGCCAGCCCCAGCATTTT. Residues: CASSPRTGLSQPQHF.